A selection of T cell receptor beta chains follows, all from one sample in a study of beta chain features in type 1 diabetes. Assay used: immunoSEQ multiplex PCR; TCRdb lists only in-frame clones, some missing. Of approximately 730,000 clones in the sample, roughly 13% were seen once. The sequencing input was naive CD4+ T cells from blood. All receptors derive from a man aged 18-30 years with type 1 diabetes. The conserved cysteine and the conserved F or W are not part of the CDR3 here. The order of the fields is V gene, CDR3 protein.

TRBV7-9	ASSYPGLAPNEQF
TRBV5-1	ASSLVAGAQETQY
TRBV9	ASSVTGGPYGYT
TRBV10-3	AISDLGNEKLF
TRBV10-3	AISDGPGAEGYT
TRBV9	ASSAGTGNEQF
TRBV9	ASSGTSGGADTQY
TRBV7-2	ASSLFEKLF
TRBV4-1	ASSQTARNSYEQY
TRBV20-1	SARDSNEQY
TRBV23-1	ASCNLRDSQPYNEQF
TRBV7-7	ASSLGTGSGELF
TRBV7-9	ASSFWGTGETQY
TRBV11-2	ASSHNSGEETQY
TRBV4-1	ASSQGLEETQY
TRBV30	AWTQGGQGYSPLH
TRBV6-1	ASSEPPTLRVGNYGYT
TRBV5-1	ASSPEGDTQY
TRBV5-4	ASSLGLAKETQY
TRBV5-1	ASNLSGRGGYT
TRBV7-9	ASSLLPYRGANTEAF
TRBV19	ASSIRPPGEAF
TRBV2	ASSLDTGGNEQF
TRBV2	ASSPWTGPLAKNIQY
TRBV20-1	SARVGYEQY
TRBV15	ATSLEGTSYEQY
TRBV2	ASSAEQETQY
TRBV9	ASSVDEGVRETQY
TRBV18	ASSPADPKNTEAF
TRBV28	ASSDGTLNTEAF
TRBV19	ASSSSMRQYEQY
TRBV19	ASSADYRGNTEAF
TRBV29-1	SVEGGTGGYLNGYT
TRBV4-1	ASSQGTFNEKLF
TRBV27	ASSLLASGANVLT
TRBV11-2	ASMIRGASIDTQY
TRBV12-5	ASASFRDRANTGELF
TRBV2	ASRGLDTEAF
TRBV28	ASSPGGTYNEQF
TRBV28	ASSLGIGYT
TRBV30	AWSAQGTDTQY
TRBV30	AWSPPDRAAGELF
TRBV6-5	ASRTEGELF
TRBV7-9	ASSQRGYNQPQH
TRBV28	ASSFREKLF
TRBV2	ASSEDSYTEAF
TRBV6-1	ASSLRTGVPGELF